These T cell receptor beta chains were read from a single sample in a study of T-cell memory formation after mild COVID-19. TCRdb itself ran the 5' RACE reads through MiXCR, one entry per CDR3 protein. The data hold 130,000 to 150,000 distinct CDR3 sequences, with around 5.8% observed a single time. The sample consisted of PBMCs or a T cell subset sorted from them (not recorded which). These receptors all stem from an adult woman who had mild COVID-19 (a few samples of this study predate the infection). Cell type and time point are not known. Each CDR3 is given with its conserved first and last residue. Each record gives: CDR3 DNA, CDR3 protein, V gene, D gene, J gene, clone size. The D gene is left open where the match is weak. Only part of the rows carry a size: once, few, many, or a class if the clone is expanded.

CDR3 DNA: TGTGCCACCAGTGATTCGGGCAGGGGGCACACTGAAGCTTTCTTT; CDR3 protein: CATSDSGRGHTEAFF; V gene: TRBV24-1; D gene: TRBD1; J gene: TRBJ1-1; clone size: NA
CDR3 DNA: TGTGCCAGCTCACCGGGACTAGCAGTAAACACCGGGGAGCTGTTTTTT; CDR3 protein: CASSPGLAVNTGELFF; V gene: TRBV18; D gene: TRBD2; J gene: TRBJ2-2; clone size: many
CDR3 DNA: TGTGCCAGCAGTTCCCGGGACAGGCGTAGGAACACTGAAGCTTTCTTT; CDR3 protein: CASSSRDRRRNTEAFF; V gene: TRBV12-3/TRBV12-4; D gene: TRBD1; J gene: TRBJ1-1; clone size: few
CDR3 DNA: TGCAGCGTTGTGTCGAAATCTTGGGGAGTCACAGATACGCAGTATTTT; CDR3 protein: CSVVSKSWGVTDTQYF; V gene: TRBV29-1; D gene: NA; J gene: TRBJ2-3; clone size: NA
CDR3 DNA: TGTGCCAGCAGCTCCGCCTCGACAGCCCTGGAGTCACCCCTCCACTTT; CDR3 protein: CASSSASTALESPLHF; V gene: TRBV7-2; D gene: NA; J gene: TRBJ1-6; clone size: many
CDR3 DNA: TGTGCCAGCAGTTACCGGTCGGGTGGGGCCAACGTCCTGACTTTC; CDR3 protein: CASSYRSGGANVLTF; V gene: TRBV6-5; D gene: NA; J gene: TRBJ2-6; clone size: many
CDR3 DNA: TGTGCCAGCAGCTTTCGCGGTGGTACGACAGATACGCAGTATTTT; CDR3 protein: CASSFRGGTTDTQYF; V gene: TRBV11-2; D gene: NA; J gene: TRBJ2-3; clone size: many
CDR3 DNA: TGTGCCAGCAGCTTGTTGGGGGGCACCAGCACAGATACGCAGTATTTT; CDR3 protein: CASSLLGGTSTDTQYF; V gene: TRBV5-6; D gene: NA; J gene: TRBJ2-3; clone size: few
CDR3 DNA: TGCGCCAGCAGCTTGGGAGACAGGGCTGAAGCTTTCTTT; CDR3 protein: CASSLGDRAEAFF; V gene: TRBV5-1; D gene: TRBD1; J gene: TRBJ1-1; clone size: NA
CDR3 DNA: TGTGCCAGCAGCTTAGGTCCGGGTCCGCGGGATACGCAGTATTTT; CDR3 protein: CASSLGPGPRDTQYF; V gene: TRBV7-2; D gene: NA; J gene: TRBJ2-3; clone size: NA
CDR3 DNA: TGCAGCGCCTTGGACGGCTACAATGAGCAGTTCTTC; CDR3 protein: CSALDGYNEQFF; V gene: TRBV29-1; D gene: NA; J gene: TRBJ2-1; clone size: NA
CDR3 DNA: TGTGCCAGCAGTGAACGGGACAGGGACAATCAGCCCCAGCATTTT; CDR3 protein: CASSERDRDNQPQHF; V gene: TRBV6-1; D gene: TRBD1; J gene: TRBJ1-5; clone size: few
CDR3 DNA: TGTGCCAGCTCAACACTCCACCCTACTAGCGGGACTAACACCGGGGAGCTGTTTTTT; CDR3 protein: CASSTLHPTSGTNTGELFF; V gene: TRBV18; D gene: TRBD2; J gene: TRBJ2-2; clone size: few
CDR3 DNA: TGCAGTGCTGCCCGATCGGCGGGGAACACAGATACGCAGTATTTT; CDR3 protein: CSAARSAGNTDTQYF; V gene: TRBV20-1; D gene: NA; J gene: TRBJ2-3; clone size: few
CDR3 DNA: TGCAGTGCTAGCCAGGGACAGCCGACTGAAGCTTTCTTT; CDR3 protein: CSASQGQPTEAFF; V gene: TRBV20-1; D gene: TRBD1; J gene: TRBJ1-1; clone size: NA
CDR3 DNA: TGCGCCAGCAGCCCGACCACAAGTACGCTACATTCCTACGAGCAGTACTTC; CDR3 protein: CASSPTTSTLHSYEQYF; V gene: TRBV5-1; D gene: NA; J gene: TRBJ2-7; clone size: NA
CDR3 DNA: TGTGCCAGCAGCCAAGCCGATAATCGGAACTCCTACAATGAGCAGTTCTTC; CDR3 protein: CASSQADNRNSYNEQFF; V gene: TRBV4-2; D gene: NA; J gene: TRBJ2-1; clone size: many
CDR3 DNA: TGCAGTGCTGGAATGAGACGGGGGCCTGTGGGGTACGAGCAGTACTTC; CDR3 protein: CSAGMRRGPVGYEQYF; V gene: TRBV20-1; D gene: NA; J gene: TRBJ2-7; clone size: NA
CDR3 DNA: TGTGCCAGCAGCTTAGTTGTCAGGTCTGAAGCTTTCTTT; CDR3 protein: CASSLVVRSEAFF; V gene: TRBV7-6; D gene: NA; J gene: TRBJ1-1; clone size: few
CDR3 DNA: TGTGCCACTATACCCAAGGGGCGGATGTCTAACTATGGCTACACCTTC; CDR3 protein: CATIPKGRMSNYGYTF; V gene: TRBV12-3/TRBV12-4; D gene: NA; J gene: TRBJ1-2; clone size: few
CDR3 DNA: TGTGCCAGCAGCGTAGATCCCGGGAGTAGGCCCCAGCATTTT; CDR3 protein: CASSVDPGSRPQHF; V gene: TRBV9; D gene: NA; J gene: TRBJ1-5; clone size: few
CDR3 DNA: TGTGCCAGCAGCCAGAGGTACTACGAGCAGTACTTC; CDR3 protein: CASSQRYYEQYF; V gene: TRBV3-1; D gene: NA; J gene: TRBJ2-7; clone size: many
CDR3 DNA: TGCGCCAGCAGCCAAGATGCTACCGGGACAGCTACGAACACTGAAGCTTTCTTT; CDR3 protein: CASSQDATGTATNTEAFF; V gene: TRBV4-3; D gene: TRBD1; J gene: TRBJ1-1; clone size: few
CDR3 DNA: TGTGCCAGCAGCTTGGGGCAGGTCGGTGAGAAAGCTTTCTTT; CDR3 protein: CASSLGQVGEKAFF; V gene: TRBV5-8; D gene: NA; J gene: TRBJ1-1; clone size: NA
CDR3 DNA: TGTGCCAGCAGCTTAGCCGGACAGGGCCGACATGCGGGCTACACCTTC; CDR3 protein: CASSLAGQGRHAGYTF; V gene: TRBV7-9; D gene: TRBD1; J gene: TRBJ1-2; clone size: many
CDR3 DNA: TGTGCCAGCAGCCAAGAAGGGTTTGGGCAGTACTTC; CDR3 protein: CASSQEGFGQYF; V gene: TRBV4-2; D gene: NA; J gene: TRBJ2-7; clone size: NA
CDR3 DNA: TGTGCCTGGACGAAGGGGGGATCCTACAATGAGCAGTTCTTC; CDR3 protein: CAWTKGGSYNEQFF; V gene: TRBV30; D gene: NA; J gene: TRBJ2-1; clone size: NA
CDR3 DNA: TGTGCCAGCAGCTTATGGGCAGAGTCAAACTATGGCTACACCTTC; CDR3 protein: CASSLWAESNYGYTF; V gene: TRBV7-2; D gene: NA; J gene: TRBJ1-2; clone size: few
CDR3 DNA: TGCGCCAGCAGCCCCGCATTAGTTGGGTTCAATGAGCAGTTCTTC; CDR3 protein: CASSPALVGFNEQFF; V gene: TRBV5-1; D gene: NA; J gene: TRBJ2-1; clone size: NA
CDR3 DNA: TGTGCCAGCACCCCCCTAGCGGGGGGGAACACCGGGGAGCTGTTTTTT; CDR3 protein: CASTPLAGGNTGELFF; V gene: TRBV12-3/TRBV12-4; D gene: TRBD2; J gene: TRBJ2-2; clone size: NA
CDR3 DNA: TGTGCCAGCAGCTTAAGTCTAACCACCGGGGAGCTGTTTTTT; CDR3 protein: CASSLSLTTGELFF; V gene: TRBV11-2; D gene: NA; J gene: TRBJ2-2; clone size: many
CDR3 DNA: TGTGCCAGCAGTTCCCGTTTGGTCTCTGGAAACACCATATATTTT; CDR3 protein: CASSSRLVSGNTIYF; V gene: TRBV6-5; D gene: NA; J gene: TRBJ1-3; clone size: many
CDR3 DNA: TGTGCCAGCAGCGTAGGGGACATGACAGGTCAGCCCCAGCATTTT; CDR3 protein: CASSVGDMTGQPQHF; V gene: TRBV9; D gene: NA; J gene: TRBJ1-5; clone size: NA
CDR3 DNA: TGTGCCACGATGGGGGGGATGGAAGATGAGCAGTTCTTC; CDR3 protein: CATMGGMEDEQFF; V gene: TRBV10-3; D gene: TRBD2; J gene: TRBJ2-1; clone size: NA
CDR3 DNA: TGTGCCAGCAGCATTCGGTTTGGGGGCTACACCTTC; CDR3 protein: CASSIRFGGYTF; V gene: TRBV7-2; D gene: NA; J gene: TRBJ1-2; clone size: NA
CDR3 DNA: TGTGCCAGCATTTTAGGCGGGAGGGCCGAGCAGTACTTC; CDR3 protein: CASILGGRAEQYF; V gene: TRBV2; D gene: TRBD2; J gene: TRBJ2-7; clone size: NA
CDR3 DNA: TGTGCCAGCAGCCAAGGGGGACTTAGCTCCTACAATGAGCAGTTCTTC; CDR3 protein: CASSQGGLSSYNEQFF; V gene: TRBV14; D gene: NA; J gene: TRBJ2-1; clone size: NA
CDR3 DNA: TGTGCCAGCAGTGAAGCTTCAGCCGTTGCAGCTTTCTTT; CDR3 protein: CASSEASAVAAFF; V gene: TRBV2; D gene: NA; J gene: TRBJ1-1; clone size: NA
CDR3 DNA: TGTGCCAGCAGCGCTACTAGCTCCTACAATGAGCAGTTCTTC; CDR3 protein: CASSATSSYNEQFF; V gene: TRBV7-6; D gene: NA; J gene: TRBJ2-1; clone size: many
CDR3 DNA: TGTGCCAGCAGTTACGGAGGCCAGGGTCCGTTATTC; CDR3 protein: CASSYGGQGPLF; V gene: TRBV6-2/TRBV6-3; D gene: NA; J gene: TRBJ2-1; clone size: NA
CDR3 DNA: TGTGCCAGCAGAAATAGCGGGAGAAACACAGATACGCAGTATTTT; CDR3 protein: CASRNSGRNTDTQYF; V gene: TRBV12-3/TRBV12-4; D gene: TRBD2; J gene: TRBJ2-3; clone size: NA
CDR3 DNA: TGTGCCAGCAGCCGGAGAGATACGCAGTATTTT; CDR3 protein: CASSRRDTQYF; V gene: TRBV3-1; D gene: NA; J gene: TRBJ2-3; clone size: NA
CDR3 DNA: TGTGCCATCAGTGACTGGACAGCCACCGGGGAGCTGTTTTTT; CDR3 protein: CAISDWTATGELFF; V gene: TRBV10-3; D gene: NA; J gene: TRBJ2-2; clone size: many
CDR3 DNA: TGTGCCAGCAGTGCCGGGAAGGGGAGAACAGATACGCAGTATTTT; CDR3 protein: CASSAGKGRTDTQYF; V gene: TRBV6-1; D gene: NA; J gene: TRBJ2-3; clone size: NA
CDR3 DNA: TGTGCCTGGAGTGTACGGCGCCCGGGAGAGAGCTCTGGAAACACCATATATTTT; CDR3 protein: CAWSVRRPGESSGNTIYF; V gene: TRBV30; D gene: NA; J gene: TRBJ1-3; clone size: NA
CDR3 DNA: TGTGCCAGCAGCTTATCGTCCAGCAGGGGGTCAGATACGCAGTATTTT; CDR3 protein: CASSLSSSRGSDTQYF; V gene: TRBV7-3; D gene: TRBD1; J gene: TRBJ2-3; clone size: few
CDR3 DNA: TGTGCCACCAGTCCCGGGACTCCTCCAGATACGCAGTATTTT; CDR3 protein: CATSPGTPPDTQYF; V gene: TRBV24-1; D gene: NA; J gene: TRBJ2-3; clone size: many
CDR3 DNA: TGTGCCAGCAGCTATACCGGGACTAGCGGGGTCTACAATGAGCAGTTCTTC; CDR3 protein: CASSYTGTSGVYNEQFF; V gene: TRBV7-8; D gene: TRBD2; J gene: TRBJ2-1; clone size: few
CDR3 DNA: TGTGCCAGCGCAGGACAGGAGCAGTACTTC; CDR3 protein: CASAGQEQYF; V gene: TRBV12-3/TRBV12-4; D gene: NA; J gene: TRBJ2-7; clone size: NA
CDR3 DNA: TGTGCCAGCAGCCTCCGGGGACAGGGGGGCCACGAGCAGTACTTC; CDR3 protein: CASSLRGQGGHEQYF; V gene: TRBV12-3/TRBV12-4; D gene: TRBD1; J gene: TRBJ2-7; clone size: NA
CDR3 DNA: TGTGCCACCAGTGATTTGGGCGGGGGAAGGTTCAATGAGCAGTTCTTC; CDR3 protein: CATSDLGGGRFNEQFF; V gene: TRBV24-1; D gene: TRBD2; J gene: TRBJ2-1; clone size: few
CDR3 DNA: TGCAGTGCGAAAAAAGGGTACTATGGCTACACCTTC; CDR3 protein: CSAKKGYYGYTF; V gene: TRBV20-1; D gene: NA; J gene: TRBJ1-2; clone size: few